This T cell receptor (beta chain) came from a study of blood T cells in healthy people across ages. Study-level background: Every two T cells gave about one barcoded beta molecule via template switching.

Germline V gene data show CDR1 as LGHDT and CDR2 as YNNKEL (reference sequence). CDR3 size: 16 residues. The ends were cut back, 5 bases at V and 0 bases at J, with 14 bases in the middle. With a J-beta primer mix and a sample-barcoded 5' primer, a second PCR ran roughly 6 to 11 cycles. TCRdb reprocessed the 5' RACE reads via MiXCR and lists one record per CDR3 protein. The sample records roughly 700,000 distinct CDR3 sequences, 49% being singletons. Sequencing was performed on blood. This sequence was found in a woman aged 60 to 75 in good health. The chain combines TRBV3-1 with TRBJ2-1, with D maybe TRBD1 (6 bases). CDR3 region: CASSVWTASSYNEQFF. The CDR3 DNA follows: TGTGCCAGCAGCGTCTGGACAGCGAGCTCCTACAATGAGCAGTTCTTC.